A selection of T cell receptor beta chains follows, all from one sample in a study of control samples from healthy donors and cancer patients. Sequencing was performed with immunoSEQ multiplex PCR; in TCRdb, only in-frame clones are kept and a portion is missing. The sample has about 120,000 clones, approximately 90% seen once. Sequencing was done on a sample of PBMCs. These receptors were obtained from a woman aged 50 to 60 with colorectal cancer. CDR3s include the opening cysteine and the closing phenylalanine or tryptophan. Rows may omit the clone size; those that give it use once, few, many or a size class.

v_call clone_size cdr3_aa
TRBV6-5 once CASSSGTALMNTEAFF
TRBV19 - CASSLRATGRNTEAFF
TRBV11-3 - CASSQNRTRRETQYF
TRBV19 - CASSITRDTGELFF
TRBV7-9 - CASSRGVLQNEQFF
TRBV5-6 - CASSAIRTSDTDTQYF
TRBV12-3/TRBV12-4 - CASSGAGNTEAFF
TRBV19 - CASSITRENQPQHF
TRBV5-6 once CASSLTPTRTGKLFF
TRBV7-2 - CASSPQVSSGDTDTQYF
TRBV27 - CASSFSLGDRGLNEQFF
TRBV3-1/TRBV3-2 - CASSQGSYPGTGPTEAFF
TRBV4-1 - CASSQAFRVGTGELFF
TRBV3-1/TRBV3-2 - CASSLSQGNEKLFF
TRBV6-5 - CASRLTSGTQETQYF
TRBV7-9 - CASSRDRDNSPLHF
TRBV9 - CASSRLAGGHYNEQFF
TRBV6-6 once CASSPGGGLARTGELFF
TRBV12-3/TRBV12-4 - CASSSAPVRAFF
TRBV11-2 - CASSGLAGGNEQFF
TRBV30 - CAWRAEDRRAMLMNTEAFF
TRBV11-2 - CASDALGGTGNTIYF
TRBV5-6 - CASSLGHGSGGYTF
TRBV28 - CASSPLADYEQYF
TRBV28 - CASRAPGTGNTIYF
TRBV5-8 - CASSSDPLQGHSNQPQHF
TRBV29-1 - CSAGAASNTGELFF
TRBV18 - CASSFLDKPLHF